This T cell receptor (beta chain) derives from a study of blood T cell repertoires in COVID-19. Using immunoSEQ multiplex PCR, the repertoire was profiled, and TCRdb retains in-frame clones only, with some absent. The table records roughly 92,000 clones, around nine tenths of them present only once. CDR3 size: 15 residues. V was clipped by 3 bases and J by 4 bases; unmatched bases: 3. The germline gives CDR1 SEHNR, CDR2 FQNEAQ (reference sequence). Sequenced input: peripheral blood. The rearrangement uses TRBV7-9 and TRBJ1-4, with 9 bases fitting TRBD1. The sequence derives from a woman aged 80 or older with acute or convalescent COVID-19. CDR3 region: CASSFWTGDNEKLFF. The CDR3 region has the DNA TGTGCCAGCAGCTTCTGGACAGGGGATAATGAAAAACTGTTTTTT.